A selection of T cell receptor beta chains follows, all from one sample in a study of response to subunit inactivated influenza vaccine. A single record per CDR3 protein comes from TCRdb applying MiXCR to the RT-PCR reads. In the table there are 500,000 to 600,000 distinct CDR3 sequences, around 13% of which are singletons. Sequencing used PBMCs from blood, obtained 40 to 50 days after vaccination. The receptors come from a man aged 50-59 years who received an inactivated influenza vaccine. CDR3s include the opening cysteine and the closing phenylalanine or tryptophan. The D gene is left open where the match is weak. Only some rows state a clone size, as once, few, many or a class for expanded clones.

J gene,clone size,D gene,V gene,CDR3 DNA,CDR3 protein
TRBJ1-2,.,.,TRBV10-3,TGTGCCATCAGTGAGTCCAGGGCCTCCTATGGCTACACCTTC,CAISESRASYGYTF
TRBJ1-2,.,TRBD1,TRBV9,TGTGCCAGCAGCGTCCCGGGACAGTCTGGCTACACCTTC,CASSVPGQSGYTF
TRBJ2-1,.,TRBD2,TRBV20-1,TGCAGTGCTAGATCGCCTAGCGGGGTTACCTACAATGAGCAGTTCTTC,CSARSPSGVTYNEQFF
TRBJ2-3,few,TRBD2,TRBV7-8,TGTGCCAGCAGCCCCTGGACTAGCGGGAGTCCAGATACGCAGTATTTT,CASSPWTSGSPDTQYF
TRBJ2-1,many,.,TRBV5-1,TGCGCCAGCAGCTTCGAGACTAGGAACAATGAGCAGTTCTTC,CASSFETRNNEQFF
TRBJ2-5,.,.,TRBV19,TGTGCCAGTAGTTGGGGCAGACAAGAGACCCAGTACTTC,CASSWGRQETQYF
TRBJ2-1,.,TRBD2,TRBV7-8,TGTGCCAGCAGCTTCGGGCGGGGGGGCGGAAATGAGCAGTTCTTC,CASSFGRGGGNEQFF
TRBJ2-7,.,.,TRBV20-1,TGCAGTGCCCGGGACATCACGGATTACGAGCAGTACTTC,CSARDITDYEQYF
TRBJ2-2,.,.,TRBV20-1,TGCAGTGCTAGCGGGGTTACGAACACCGGGGAGCTGTTTTTT,CSASGVTNTGELFF
TRBJ2-3,few,TRBD2,TRBV27,TGTGCCAGCAGTTCGCACCCTTCCCCACGGTGGGCTAGCGGGGGGGTGACAGATACGCAGTATTTT,CASSSHPSPRWASGGVTDTQYF
TRBJ2-2,many,TRBD1,TRBV29-1,TGCAGCGTTGAACCGCGGACAGGGGGCATCGCCGGGGAGCTGTTTTTT,CSVEPRTGGIAGELFF
TRBJ1-1,few,.,TRBV16,TGTGCCAGCAGCAGAGATGAGGGGCACACTGAAGCTTTCTTT,CASSRDEGHTEAFF
TRBJ2-3,few,.,TRBV2,TGTGCCAGCGGGACCCGCTCTGTCGGGGATACGCAGTATTTT,CASGTRSVGDTQYF
TRBJ2-5,.,.,TRBV28,TGTGCCAGCAGTTTAACAGGCGTTTCTCAAGAGACCCAGTACTTC,CASSLTGVSQETQYF
TRBJ2-7,.,.,TRBV10-3,TGTGCCATCAGTGGGGCAGGACCATACGAGCAGTACTTC,CAISGAGPYEQYF
TRBJ2-1,.,.,TRBV2,TGTGCCATCGGAATTGCTTTTGGGGGAACAAGAATCAATGAGCAGTTCTTC,CAIGIAFGGTRINEQFF
TRBJ2-7,.,TRBD2,TRBV6-2/TRBV6-3,TGTGCCAGCAGTTACGCGGGAGTGTACGAGCAGTACTTC,CASSYAGVYEQYF
TRBJ2-2,many,TRBD1,TRBV5-1,TGCGCCAGCAGCATGACAGGGGGCACCGGGGAGCTGTTTTTT,CASSMTGGTGELFF
TRBJ2-7,.,TRBD2,TRBV6-2/TRBV6-3,TGTGCCAGCAGTGCCGGGGGGGGCCTTCGTTCCGAGCAGTACTTC,CASSAGGGLRSEQYF
TRBJ2-7,few,TRBD2,TRBV6-1,TGTGCCAGCAGTCGGGGGGTACTGCTGACTAACTACGAGCAGTACTTC,CASSRGVLLTNYEQYF
TRBJ2-1,.,.,TRBV6-1,TGTGCCAGCAGTCCTGCGGGAAAAAACAATGAGCAGTTCTTC,CASSPAGKNNEQFF
TRBJ2-5,.,TRBD2,TRBV3-1,TGTACCCACAGATCCCACTCCGGGACTAGCGGGCCCCAAGAGACCCAGTACTTC,CTHRSHSGTSGPQETQYF
TRBJ1-1,many,.,TRBV15,TGTGCCACCAGCAGAGTTAACACTGAAGCTTTCTTT,CATSRVNTEAFF
TRBJ2-3,few,.,TRBV4-3,TGCGCCAGCAGCCAAGGGGGATTTCGGTCGCAGTATTTT,CASSQGGFRSQYF
TRBJ1-1,.,.,TRBV20-1,TGCAGTGCCCCTGACGGGCGAATCACTGAAGCTTTCTTT,CSAPDGRITEAFF
TRBJ1-1,few,.,TRBV7-6,TGTGCCAGCAGCTTAGAGGTTTGGGGCGGAGTTAAAACTTTCTTT,CASSLEVWGGVKTFF
TRBJ2-1,few,.,TRBV18,TGTGCCAGCTCACCGGCGGGAATTTCCTACAATGAGCAGTTCTTC,CASSPAGISYNEQFF
TRBJ1-2,many,TRBD1,TRBV20-1,TGCAGTGCTAGGGACCGGGACAGCCTATTCGGCTACACCTTC,CSARDRDSLFGYTF
TRBJ1-1,many,.,TRBV10-3,TGTGCCATCAGGGGGGCAGGAGCGAACACTGAAGCTTTCTTT,CAIRGAGANTEAFF
TRBJ2-1,few,TRBD2,TRBV6-2/TRBV6-3,TGTGCCAGCAGTATACTAGCGGGTGTTTACAATGAGCAGTTCTTC,CASSILAGVYNEQFF
TRBJ1-1,.,.,TRBV27,TGTGCCAGCAGGGGACCGAACACTGAAGCTTTCTTT,CASRGPNTEAFF
TRBJ2-2,few,TRBD1,TRBV3-1,TGTGCCAGCAGCCCGGGACAGGGTTCCGGGGAGCTGTTTTTT,CASSPGQGSGELFF
TRBJ2-7,.,.,TRBV14,TGTGCCAGCAGCCAAGGGACAAATACGTACTTC,CASSQGTNTYF
TRBJ2-7,many,TRBD2,TRBV3-1,TGTGCCAGCAGCCAACGCTTAGCGGGAGGCGAGCAGTACTTC,CASSQRLAGGEQYF
TRBJ1-5,.,.,TRBV5-6,TGTGCCAGCAGCCTTCGGGGAAGGAATCAGCCCCAGCATTTT,CASSLRGRNQPQHF
TRBJ1-4,many,TRBD1,TRBV5-1,TGCGCCAGCAGCTTGGTGGACAGGGGGATTCGTGATGAAAAACTGTTTTTT,CASSLVDRGIRDEKLFF
TRBJ2-1,few,TRBD2,TRBV12-3/TRBV12-4,TGTGCCAGCAGTTTCGGGACTAGCGGGGCGAATGAGCAGTTCTTC,CASSFGTSGANEQFF
TRBJ2-4,.,.,TRBV7-9,TGTGCCAGCAGAGAGGGGGGGCTGGACATTCAGTACTTC,CASREGGLDIQYF
TRBJ2-1,.,.,TRBV6-6,TGTGCCAGCAGTCCAATCATAGGGCAGTTCTTC,CASSPIIGQFF
TRBJ2-1,few,TRBD2,TRBV24-1,TGTGCCACCAGTGATTTTGGGGGGGAAGACTACAATGAGCAGTTCTTC,CATSDFGGEDYNEQFF
TRBJ1-4,many,.,TRBV12-3/TRBV12-4,TGTGCCAGCAGACCACAGGGAGGAGAAAAACTGTTTTTT,CASRPQGGEKLFF
TRBJ2-3,.,.,TRBV14,TGTGCCAGCAGCCAAGCGGGCTTCTTGGGGACAGATACGCAGTATTTT,CASSQAGFLGTDTQYF
TRBJ2-7,once,.,TRBV6-5,TGTGCCAGCAGTTACCTGGGACCAACCTACGAGCAGTACTTC,CASSYLGPTYEQYF
TRBJ1-5,many,.,TRBV24-1,TGTGCCACCAGTGACAACAGAGATTGGCCCCAGCATTTT,CATSDNRDWPQHF
TRBJ2-3,.,.,TRBV20-1,TGCAGTGCCAGAGATACGCAGTATTTT,CSARDTQYF
TRBJ2-7,.,.,TRBV15,TGTGCCACCAGCAGAGCCGGCGGCTCCTACGAGCAGTACTTC,CATSRAGGSYEQYF
TRBJ2-7,few,.,TRBV4-3,TGCGCCAGCAGCGAAAACATTCTTCCCCTCTACGAGCAGTACTTC,CASSENILPLYEQYF
TRBJ2-7,once,.,TRBV4-3,TGCGCCCCCCACCCGGGTTGCCTCTACGAGCAGTACTTC,CAPHPGCLYEQYF
TRBJ2-5,few,.,TRBV7-8,TGTGCCAGCAGCTTACCAAGAAGCGGGGAGACCCAGTACTTC,CASSLPRSGETQYF
TRBJ2-1,few,.,TRBV7-2,TGTGCCAGCGCCCCGAGGGGGGGCAAGTACAATGAGCAGTTCTTC,CASAPRGGKYNEQFF
TRBJ1-4,many,.,TRBV5-1,TGCGCCAGCAGACAGGCCTATCGGGGAACTAATGAAAAACTGTTTTTT,CASRQAYRGTNEKLFF
TRBJ2-2,.,.,TRBV29-1,TGCAGCGTTTTAGGATGGGACACCGGGGAGCTGTTTTTT,CSVLGWDTGELFF